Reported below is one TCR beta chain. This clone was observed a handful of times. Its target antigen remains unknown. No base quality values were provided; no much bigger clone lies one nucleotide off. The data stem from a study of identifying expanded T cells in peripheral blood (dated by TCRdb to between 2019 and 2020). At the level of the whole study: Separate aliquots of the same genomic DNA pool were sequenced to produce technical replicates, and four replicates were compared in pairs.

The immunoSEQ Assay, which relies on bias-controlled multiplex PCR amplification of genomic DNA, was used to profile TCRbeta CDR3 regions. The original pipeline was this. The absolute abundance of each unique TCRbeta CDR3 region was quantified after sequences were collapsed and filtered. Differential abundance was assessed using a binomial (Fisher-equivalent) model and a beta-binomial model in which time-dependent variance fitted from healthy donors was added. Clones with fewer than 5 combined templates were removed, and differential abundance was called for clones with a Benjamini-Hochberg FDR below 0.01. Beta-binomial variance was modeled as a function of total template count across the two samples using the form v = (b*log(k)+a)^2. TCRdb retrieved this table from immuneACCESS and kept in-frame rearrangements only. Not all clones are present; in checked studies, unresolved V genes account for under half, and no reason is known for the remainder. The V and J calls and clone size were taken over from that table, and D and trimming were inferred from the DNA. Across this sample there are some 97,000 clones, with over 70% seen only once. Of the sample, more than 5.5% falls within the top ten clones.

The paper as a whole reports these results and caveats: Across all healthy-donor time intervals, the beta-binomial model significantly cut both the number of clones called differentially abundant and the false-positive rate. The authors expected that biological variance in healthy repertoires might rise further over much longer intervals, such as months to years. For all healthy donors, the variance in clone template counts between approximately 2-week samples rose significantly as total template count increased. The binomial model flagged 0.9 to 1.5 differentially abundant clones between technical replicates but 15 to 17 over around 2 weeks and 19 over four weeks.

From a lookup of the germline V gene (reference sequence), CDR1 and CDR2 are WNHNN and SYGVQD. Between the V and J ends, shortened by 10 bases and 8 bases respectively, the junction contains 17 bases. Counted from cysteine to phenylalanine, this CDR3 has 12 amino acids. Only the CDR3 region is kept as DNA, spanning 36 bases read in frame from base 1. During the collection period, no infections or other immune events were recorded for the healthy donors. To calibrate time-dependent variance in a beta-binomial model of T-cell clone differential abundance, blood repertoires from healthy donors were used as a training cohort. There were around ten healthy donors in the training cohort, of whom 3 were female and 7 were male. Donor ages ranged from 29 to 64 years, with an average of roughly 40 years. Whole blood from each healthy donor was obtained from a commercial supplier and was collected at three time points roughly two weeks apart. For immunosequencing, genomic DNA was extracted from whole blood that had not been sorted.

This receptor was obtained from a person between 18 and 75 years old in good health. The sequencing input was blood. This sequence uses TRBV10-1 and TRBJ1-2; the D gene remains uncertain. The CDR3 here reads CATSPGPGGYTF. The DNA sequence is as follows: TGCGCCACCTCACCCGGGCCGGGGGGCTACACCTTC.